The table lists the clone carrying this T cell receptor beta chain with many counts. Sequencing used immunoSEQ multiplex PCR; TCRdb keeps in-frame clones, though not all of them. The sample has 150,000 to 190,000 clones, around 80% seen once. This entry belongs to a study of blood T cell repertoires in COVID-19. Trimming cost V 3 bases and J 5 bases, with 20 bases left between them. Germline CDR1 reads MNHEY; CDR2 reads SVGAGI. The CDR3 is 16 residues long. The J gene is TRBJ2-7, the V gene TRBV6-5; no reliable D call. Material for sequencing was PBMCs or T cells enriched from blood (not recorded which). The receptor was isolated from a man aged 50 to 60 who had recovered from COVID-19. The CDR3 nucleotides are TGTGCCAGCAGTTATGATCGTCGGGTCCTATCCCACGAGCAGTACTTC. This codes for CASSYDRRVLSHEQYF.